Shown below are 25 T cell receptor beta chains from a single sample sequenced in a study of cytomegalovirus exposure and HLA in healthy donors (dated by TCRdb to the late 2010s). Library construction relied on the immunoSEQ multiplex PCR assay. The multiplex PCR relied on a mix of 60 forward primers for TCR Vbeta segments and 13 reverse primers for TCR Jbeta segments. In TCRdb, the immuneACCESS table is reduced to in-frame sequences with V and J assigned. These tables do not hold every clone; where another copy was compared, an unresolved V gene accounts for under half, and the others remain unexplained. The sample data list some 120,000 clones, and 15% of these were observed just once. 1.5% to 2% of the sample rests with the top ten. Sequenced material: PBMCs. All receptors come from a woman aged 18-29 years in good health and CMV-seronegative.

The table lists this clone with a few counts. The chain couples TRBV27 to TRBJ1-2; possibly TRBD1 for D (5 bases). The CDR3 runs 13 residues. V was pared by 2 bases and J by 3 bases, with 7 bases between. From germline, CDR1 is MNHEY and CDR2 SMNVEV (reference sequence). The CDR3 sequence: CASSLNRHYGYTF. The CDR3 DNA reads as TGTGCCAGCAGTTTAAACAGGCACTATGGCTACACCTTC.

The chain is built from TRBV2 and TRBJ2-7, with 7 bases lining up with TRBD1. Germline trimming cut 3 bases from V and 6 bases from J; bases unmatched to any gene: 11. Germline V gene data show CDR1 as SNHLY and CDR2 as FYNNEI. The CDR3 consists of 15 residues. The chain's CDR3 is CASSDGPGTVREQYF. Here the CDR3 DNA reads TGTGCCAGCAGTGACGGCCCCGGGACAGTCCGCGAGCAGTACTTC.

The chain joins TRBV6-1 to TRBJ1-3; 7 bases fit TRBD1. V was clipped by 3 bases and J by 6 bases; unmatched bases: 14. CDR1 is MNHNS, CDR2 SASEGT, per germline. The CDR3 length is 17 residues. The CDR3 DNA is TGTGCCAGCAGTGACCTCGTGGGCAGGGGGGCTTTAAACACCATATATTTT. Protein: CASSDLVGRGALNTIYF.

Here the CDR3 reads CASSLSQSDTQYF. CDR3 DNA: TGTGCCAGCAGTTTATCGCAGTCAGATACGCAGTATTTT. The genes are TRBV27 and TRBJ2-3; D is uncertain. The CDR3 consists of 13 residues. Deletions cut 0 bases from V and 4 bases from J, with 5 bases between. Germline values: CDR1 MNHEY, CDR2 SMNVEV (reference sequence).

V is TRBV20-1 and J is TRBJ1-2; D is perhaps TRBD1 (5 bases). From germline, CDR1 is DFQATT and CDR2 SNEGSKA (reference sequence). The CDR3 spans 11 residues. Trimming pared 6 bases from V and 6 bases from J, leaving 11 bases between. CDR3 sequence: CSARPTDGYTF. DNA for the CDR3: TGCAGTGCCCGTCCGACAGATGGCTACACCTTC.

There are a few counts of this clone. This sample also contains other DNA sequences that code for the same CDR3. The CDR3 protein is CASRSRREGEETQYF. The CDR3 coding sequence is TGTGCCAGCCGGAGTAGGCGGGAGGGTGAAGAGACCCAGTACTTC. The V and J genes are TRBV6-5 and TRBJ2-5; 9 nucleotides match TRBD2. The junction had 10 bases not matched to a gene; V was cut back by 8 bases and J by 3 bases. The CDR3 has 15 residues. Germline CDR1 reads MNHEY; CDR2 reads SVGAGI.

A few counts support this clone. The chain is built from TRBV11-2 and TRBJ1-6, with 8 nucleotides matching TRBD1. There are 17 residues in the CDR3. The germline V gene encodes CDR1 SGHAT and CDR2 FQNNGV. The V segment lost 5 bases and the J segment 7 bases; nucleotides outside the gene matches: 13. This CDR3 reads CASSPRGGTGGNSPLHF. CDR3 nucleotide sequence: TGTGCCAGCAGCCCGAGGGGCGGGACAGGAGGCAATTCACCCCTCCACTTT. Full variable domain (outside the CDR3, taken from reference TRBV11-2 and TRBJ1-6): EAGVAQSPRYKIIEKRQSVAFWCNPISGHATLYWYQQILGQGPKLLIQFQNNGVVDDSQLPKDRFSAERLKGVDSTLKIQPAKLEDSAVYLCASSPRGGTGGNSPLHFGNGTRLTVT.

The chain carries TRBV29-1 and TRBJ2-5, with 9 bases fitting TRBD1. The trim removed 4 bases at V and 5 bases at J, leaving 8 bases unmatched. Germline V gene lookup returns CDR1 SQVTM and CDR2 ANQGSEA. The CDR3 is made up of 14 amino acids. CDR3 nucleotides: TGCAGCGTTGGGGGACAGGGAGGCTGGGAGACCCAGTACTTC. Amino acid sequence: CSVGGQGGWETQYF.

This clone has more than one count but fewer than ten. The gene calls are TRBV10-1 and TRBJ2-7, with unresolved D. Trimming pared 0 bases from V and 7 bases from J, leaving 10 bases between. The CDR3 loop spans 13 amino acids. Germline V gene data show CDR1 as WNHNN and CDR2 as SYGVQD (reference sequence). CDR3: CASSESTRNEQYF. The CDR3 DNA follows: TGCGCCAGCAGTGAGTCGACTCGGAATGAGCAGTACTTC.

The table lists this clone with a few counts. For the CDR3, the DNA is TGTGCCAGCAGCTTTCCCGGGACAGGGCGGGACACCGGGGAGCTGTTTTTT. Its translation: CASSFPGTGRDTGELFF. The chain is built from TRBV5-5 and TRBJ2-2; 9 positions agree with TRBD1. The germline V gene encodes CDR1 SGHKS and CDR2 YYEKEE (reference sequence). CDR3 length equals 17 residues. The V gene end was trimmed by 2 bases and the J gene end by 3 bases; junction bases not matched to a gene: 8.

In this sample, this clone turned up a few times. The chain has TRBV5-1 and TRBJ2-3; D remains unclear. Trimming pared 4 bases from V and 0 bases from J, leaving 6 bases between. CDR3 length: 13 amino acids. Looked up from germline, CDR1 is SGHRS and CDR2 is YFSETQ. CDR3 DNA: TGCGCCAGCAGCCTCTCTAGCACAGATACGCAGTATTTT. Protein sequence: CASSLSSTDTQYF.

The chain links TRBV7-2 to TRBJ1-2, with D perhaps matching TRBD1 (6 bases). V was trimmed by 1 base and J by 2 bases, leaving 8 bases between them. Germline CDR1 SGHTA, CDR2 FQGNSA. This CDR3 has 14 amino acids. The CDR3 sequence is CASSLGQGNYGYTF. CDR3 sequence (DNA): TGTGCCAGCAGCTTAGGGCAGGGGAACTATGGCTACACCTTC.

This clone occurred a few times. The CDR3 nucleotides are TGTGCCAGCAGCTTCATTGGAGGGTTAGCAGGGACCCAGTACTTC. Translating it yields CASSFIGGLAGTQYF. The V call is TRBV7-2, the J call TRBJ2-5; D possibly corresponds to TRBD2 (6 bases). Germline CDR1 and CDR2: SGHTA and FQGNSA. The CDR3 sequence is 15 residues long. V dropped 3 bases and J dropped 7 bases, with 18 bases sitting between them.

This clone was detected a few times. The chain has TRBV7-8 and TRBJ2-7, with D perhaps matching TRBD2 (6 bases). The CDR3 has 14 amino acids. V lost 5 bases and J lost 3, with 14 bases in between. Germline V gene data show CDR1 as SGHVS and CDR2 as FQNEAQ. CDR3: CASSPWRDGYEQYF. DNA of the CDR3: TGTGCCAGCAGCCCCTGGAGGGACGGCTACGAGCAGTACTTC.

This clone was counted only a few times. The V and J genes are TRBV7-2 and TRBJ1-2, with D maybe TRBD1 (5 bases). Trimming took off 4 bases at V and 5 bases at J, with 17 bases between the two ends. Germline assignment: CDR1 SGHTA and CDR2 FQGNSA. The CDR3 totals 15 residues. CDR3 nucleotide sequence: TGTGCCAGCAGCTCAGGACACCTATTACTTTATGGCTACACCTTC. It yields the protein CASSSGHLLLYGYTF.

V is TRBV2 and J is TRBJ2-1; 8 bases map to TRBD2. V lost 8 bases, J lost 8 bases, and 14 bases stayed unmatched. Germline V gives CDR1 SNHLY, CDR2 FYNNEI. The CDR3 runs 15 residues. DNA for the CDR3: TGTGCCAGCGGCCGAGCGGGAGCTGCTTCACATGAGCAGTTCTTC. Its protein is CASGRAGAASHEQFF.

This clone came up a few times. The rearrangement joins TRBV9 to TRBJ1-1, with D unresolved. Germline assignment: CDR1 SGDLS and CDR2 YYNGEE. V was pared by 0 bases and J by 0 bases, with 6 bases between. The CDR3 runs to 14 residues. CDR3 in DNA: TGTGCCAGCAGCGTAGCTCGGGTGAACACTGAAGCTTTCTTT. This encodes CASSVARVNTEAFF.

CDR3 DNA sequence: TGTGCCATCAGTGAAGTAGCGGGGGGCGCGAACACCGGGGAGCTGTTTTTT. Protein product: CAISEVAGGANTGELFF. The V gene is TRBV10-3, the J gene TRBJ2-2; 10 bases align to TRBD2. CDR1 is ENHRY, CDR2 SYGVKD, per germline. V lost 3 bases, J lost 0 bases, and 4 bases stayed unmatched. CDR3 length: 17 amino acids.

This rearrangement joins TRBV2 to TRBJ2-3; D may be TRBD2 (7 bases). Trimming stripped 8 bases from V and 0 bases from J, with 12 bases between. The CDR3 length is 14 residues. In germline, CDR1 is SNHLY, CDR2 FYNNEI. The CDR3 DNA reads as TGTGCCAGCGACGGGGGGCGCAGCACAGATACGCAGTATTTT. Translated, it gives CASDGGRSTDTQYF.

V and J are TRBV5-4 and TRBJ1-1, with D perhaps matching TRBD1 (5 bases). V lost 4 bases and J 5 bases, leaving 21 bases between the germline ends. CDR3 length: 16 residues. Germline V gene lookup returns CDR1 SGHNT and CDR2 YYREEE (reference sequence). The CDR3 here is CASSPSAGRTYTEAFF. The CDR3 nucleotides read TGTGCCAGCAGCCCGAGCGCAGGGAGGACATATACTGAAGCTTTCTTT.

In its sample, this clone was seen a few times. The chain is built from TRBV4-3 and TRBJ2-5, with D possibly being TRBD1 (7 bases). The CDR3 is made up of 17 amino acids. The germline V and J ends were trimmed by 4 bases and 1 base, with 19 bases remaining between them. Germline CDR1 reads LGHNA; CDR2 reads YSLEER. The CDR3 is CASSRSRVRGAQETQYF. CDR3 bases: TGCGCCAGCAGCCGGTCGAGGGTCAGGGGGGCCCAAGAGACCCAGTACTTC.

This clone was counted between two and nine times. This rearrangement joins TRBV29-1 to TRBJ1-2; a possible D gene is TRBD1 (6 bases). The CDR3 contains 11 residues. CDR1 and CDR2 (germline): SQVTM, ANQGSEA. The V and J ends lost 3 bases and 13 bases respectively, with 15 bases between them. The CDR3 here is CSVEQQGAFTF. Here the CDR3 DNA reads TGCAGCGTTGAGCAACAGGGAGCTTTCACCTTC.

This clone turned up a few times. V usage is TRBV5-1 and J usage is TRBJ1-2, with TRBD1 as a possible D gene (5 bases). The V gene lost 4 bases and the J gene lost 4 bases, with 11 bases spanning the gap. Germline-derived CDR1 and CDR2 are SGHRS and YFSETQ. CDR3 length: 13 amino acids. The CDR3 region is CASSTRVGYGYTF. CDR3 DNA sequence: TGCGCCAGCAGCACCAGGGTAGGCTATGGCTACACCTTC.

This chain connects TRBV28 to TRBJ1-5, with a weak D call TRBD1 (5 bases). The CDR3 covers 16 residues. V was clipped by 5 bases and J by 2 bases, with 16 bases between them. Germline values: CDR1 MDHEN, CDR2 SYDVKM. This CDR3 is CASSPQGLDGNQPQHF. Written as DNA, the CDR3 is TGTGCCAGCAGTCCCCAGGGTTTGGATGGCAATCAGCCCCAGCATTTT. Combining the CDR3 with reference TRBV28 and TRBJ1-5 gives the whole variable domain DVKVTQSSRYLVKRTGEKVFLECVQDMDHENMFWYRQDPGLGLRLIYFSYDVKMKEKGDIPEGYSVSREKKERFSLILESASTNQTSMYLCASSPQGLDGNQPQHFGDGTRLSIL.

The chain links TRBV7-9 to TRBJ2-1, with D maybe TRBD2 (5 bases). Germline CDR1 SEHNR, CDR2 FQNEAQ (reference sequence). The V end lost 6 bases, the J end lost 2 bases, and 8 bases lay between the germline ends. This CDR3 comprises 13 residues. CDR3 nucleotides: TGTGCCAGCAGTGGAGGAGCCTACAATGAGCAGTTCTTC. Amino acids: CASSGGAYNEQFF.